A single sample gave rise to the 21 T cell receptor beta chains below, sequenced in a study of T cell repertoires in cytomegalovirus infection. Via MiXCR, TCRdb re-called the reads, giving one row per CDR3 protein. The sample has some 920,000 distinct CDR3 sequences, around 32% seen once. These receptors are not linked to any known antigen. The sequences come from cultured CD8+ T cells from PBMCs, collected from culture after CMV antigen stimulation. These receptors all come from a human donor in good health (CMV status not recorded). Some clones in this sample may be carry-over from other donors' samples.

This clonotype was observed a few times. The V call is TRBV2, the J call TRBJ1-2; D is perhaps TRBD1 (5 bases). Germline loops: CDR1 SNHLY, CDR2 FYNNEI. The CDR3 has 13 residues. V lost 4 bases and J lost 4, with 10 bases in between. The CDR3 nucleotides read TGTGCCAGCAGTGGACGGGGCGCCTATGGCTACACCTTC. This sequence encodes CASSGRGAYGYTF.

This clonotype was seen a handful of times. The chain uses TRBV29-1 and TRBJ2-5; 7 bases are shared with TRBD1. The CDR3 extends over 15 amino acids. Germline loops: CDR1 SQVTM, CDR2 ANQGSEA. V dropped 8 bases and J dropped 1; count of bases not matched to a gene: 13. The CDR3, as DNA: TGCAGCCCCCCGACAGGGACCATCCCCCAAGAGACCCAGTACTTC. Translation gives CSPPTGTIPQETQYF.

This clonotype came up many times. The chain joins TRBV7-2 to TRBJ2-3; 13 bases are shared with TRBD2. The germline CDR1 and CDR2 sequences are SGHTA and FQGNSA. V shed 0 bases and J 5 bases; nucleotides not matched to a gene: 5. This CDR3 region has 17 residues. CDR3 coding DNA: TGTGCCAGCAGCTTAGCGACTAGCGGGGGGCCCGGAGATACGCAGTATTTT. It yields the protein CASSLATSGGPGDTQYF.

V and J are TRBV6-6 and TRBJ1-2; no clear D. The CDR3 covers 12 residues. With 7 bases removed from V and 5 bases from J, the gap between germline ends came to 11 bases. Looked up from germline, CDR1 is MNHNY and CDR2 is SVGAGI (reference sequence). In nucleotides, the CDR3 is TGTGCCAGCACTCAGGACGGGTATGGCTACACCTTC. It codes for CASTQDGYGYTF.

The gene calls are TRBV6-8 and TRBJ2-7; 7 positions agree with TRBD2. The J segment lost 3 bases and the V segment lost 2 bases, leaving 7 bases of the junction unmatched. The germline gives CDR1 MNHGY, CDR2 SAAAGT. The CDR3 is made up of 15 amino acids. CDR3: CASSYEGTNFYEQYF. The CDR3, as DNA: TGTGCCAGCAGTTACGAGGGGACTAACTTCTACGAGCAGTACTTC.

The V and J genes are TRBV7-8 and TRBJ2-7; the D gene is possibly TRBD2 (6 bases). Germline-derived CDR1 and CDR2 are SGHVS and FQNEAQ. The CDR3 is 14 residues long. V dropped 1 base and J dropped 5 bases, with 12 bases sitting between them. The DNA for the CDR3 is TGTGCCAGCAGCTTAGGGCGGGGCGGACACGAGCAGTACGTC. It translates to CASSLGRGGHEQYV.

CDR3 sequence: CASSHKTGVSYTF. The CDR3 nucleotides are TGTGCCAGCAGTCATAAGACAGGAGTCAGCTACACCTTC. This chain uses TRBV27 with TRBJ1-2, with TRBD1 as a possible D gene (6 bases). Germline assignment: CDR1 MNHEY and CDR2 SMNVEV (reference sequence). The CDR3 runs to 13 residues. V dropped 5 bases and J dropped 9 bases, with 16 bases sitting between them.

V gene TRBV11-2 combines with J gene TRBJ2-7, with 7 bases that match TRBD2. The CDR3 is made up of 15 amino acids. Trimming at V came to 0 bases and at J to 3 bases, leaving 5 bases not matched to a gene. Germline V gene sequence: CDR1 SGHAT, CDR2 FQNNGV. In DNA form, the CDR3 reads TGTGCCAGCAGCTTAGAGATAGCGGGTCTCTACGAGCAGTACGTC. Its protein is CASSLEIAGLYEQYV.

This chain uses TRBV7-2 with TRBJ2-2, with a weak D call TRBD2 (5 bases). Germline V CDR1 and CDR2: SGHTA, FQGNSA. V was trimmed by 7 bases and J by 7 bases, leaving 13 bases between them. CDR3 size: 13 residues. The CDR3 here is CASNSLEDGELFF. CDR3 in DNA: TGTGCCAGCAACTCACTAGAGGACGGGGAGCTGTTTTTT.

Details on this clonotype: A junction boundary mismatches the germline segment, possibly from a read error. The chain joins TRBV9 to TRBJ2-1, with TRBD1 matching 8 bases. CDR1 and CDR2 (germline): SGDLS, YYNGEE. This CDR3 spans 15 amino acids. The DNA of the CDR3 is TGTGCCAGCAGCACCCGGACAGGGTCCTACAATGAGCGGTTCTTC. It is translated as CASSTRTGSYNERFF.

This clonotype appeared many times. The DNA for the CDR3 is TGTGCCAGCAGCTTAGCGGCCTTCGACAGCACAGATACGCAGTATTTT. Amino acid sequence: CASSLAAFDSTDTQYF. The chain recombines TRBV7-9 with TRBJ2-3; no firm D call. V was clipped by 0 bases and J by 0 bases, with 10 bases between them. Germline assignment: CDR1 SEHNR and CDR2 FQNEAQ (reference sequence). This CDR3 is 16 amino acids long.

The chain joins TRBV19 to TRBJ2-1, with a tentative D call TRBD1 (6 bases). The CDR3 covers 15 residues. Trimming took 6 bases from V and 4 from J, leaving 16 bases between them. Per the germline V gene, CDR1 is LNHDA and CDR2 is SQIVND (reference sequence). The DNA of the CDR3 is TGTGCCAGTAGCCGAGGACAGATAACGTACAATGAGCAGTTCTTC. Translation: CASSRGQITYNEQFF. Full variable domain (rest looked up from reference TRBV19 and TRBJ2-1): DGGITQSPKYLFRKEGQNVTLSCEQNLNHDAMYWYRQDPGQGLRLIYYSQIVNDFQKGDIAEGYSVSREKKESFPLTVTSAQKNPTAFYLCASSRGQITYNEQFFGPGTRLTVL.

The chain couples TRBV20-1 to TRBJ2-3; D possibly corresponds to TRBD2 (6 bases). V was pared by 3 bases and J by 2 bases, with 12 bases between. Germline CDR1 is DFQATT and CDR2 is SNEGSKA (reference sequence). CDR3 length: 14 residues. CDR3 region: CSASGSGLTDTQYF. The CDR3 DNA follows: TGCAGTGCTAGTGGTAGCGGCCTCACAGATACGCAGTATTTT.

The chain is built from TRBV14 and TRBJ2-1; D unclear. The CDR3 is 15 residues long. Germline V gene lookup returns CDR1 SGHDN and CDR2 FVKESK. Trimming took 3 bases from V and 7 from J, leaving 16 bases between them. For the CDR3, the DNA is TGTGCCAGCAGCCAGGAAGGTGGCCGAGGAAATGAGCAGTTCTTC. Its protein is CASSQEGGRGNEQFF. The complete variable domain, with remaining parts taken from reference TRBV14 and TRBJ2-1, reads EAGVTQFPSHSVIEKGQTVTLRCDPISGHDNLYWYRRVMGKEIKFLLHFVKESKQDESGMPNNRFLAERTGGTYSTLKVQPAELEDSGVYFCASSQEGGRGNEQFFGPGTRLTVL.

This clonotype was seen ten or more times. This chain connects TRBV27 to TRBJ2-5; D is unresolved. V lost 1 base and J 3 bases, leaving 6 bases between the germline ends. The germline V gene has CDR1 MNHEY and CDR2 SMNVEV (reference sequence). This CDR3 is 13 amino acids long. CDR3 loop: CASSLWGEETQYF. CDR3 bases: TGTGCCAGCAGTTTATGGGGTGAAGAGACCCAGTACTTC.

J is TRBJ2-5 and V is TRBV28, with TRBD1 as a possible D gene (5 bases). The CDR3 runs 17 residues. Germline CDR1 and CDR2: MDHEN and SYDVKM. With 3 bases removed from V and 4 bases from J, the gap between germline ends came to 21 bases. Here the CDR3 DNA reads TGTGCCAGCAGTTTTGTGGGGCACCTGTATCTGCGAGAGACCCAGTACTTC. The encoded protein is CASSFVGHLYLRETQYF.

This clonotype turned up a few times. The gene calls are TRBV24-1 and TRBJ2-2; no clear D. The length of the CDR3 is 14 residues. V was pared by 4 bases and J by 0 bases, with 5 bases between. Germline V gene sequence: CDR1 KGHDR, CDR2 SFDVKD. CDR3 protein: CATSEISNTGELFF. DNA for the CDR3: TGTGCCACCAGTGAGATATCGAACACCGGGGAGCTGTTTTTT.

This clonotype has a handful of counts. The chain couples TRBV7-9 to TRBJ2-7; TRBD2 matches at 13 bases. CDR1 is SEHNR, CDR2 FQNEAQ, per germline (reference sequence). The junction had 9 bases not matched to a gene; V was cut back by 0 bases and J by 7 bases. This CDR3 has 17 residues. This chain's CDR3 is CASSLAGTSGGGIEQYV. In DNA, the CDR3 is TGTGCCAGCAGCTTAGCGGGAACTAGCGGGGGGGGGATTGAGCAGTACGTC.

This rearrangement joins TRBV6-2 or TRBV6-3 to TRBJ1-2; tentative D call: TRBD1 (6 bases). Trimming removed 6 bases at V and 1 base at J, with 15 bases between. The CDR3 length is 15 residues. From germline, CDR1 is MNHEY and CDR2 SVGEGT. The CDR3 loop is CASSYRERSNYGYTF. CDR3 coding DNA: TGTGCCAGCAGCTACAGGGAGAGAAGTAACTATGGCTACACCTTC.

This clonotype was seen a few times. The rearrangement links TRBV7-9 to TRBJ1-2, with D unclear. CDR3 length equals 12 residues. Trimming took 5 bases from V and 5 from J, leaving 9 bases between them. Germline V gene sequence: CDR1 SEHNR, CDR2 FQNEAQ (reference sequence). The CDR3 spells CASSTTDYGYTF. The CDR3 DNA follows: TGTGCCAGCAGCACGACGGATTATGGCTACACCTTC.

To note about this clonotype: Just one base apart from a much larger clone, this may be a read error. The CDR3 region has the DNA TGTGTCAGCAGACCCGGGGTCCAAGAGACCCAGTACTTC. Amino acids: CVSRPGVQETQYF. The chain links TRBV7-6 to TRBJ2-5, with TRBD2 as a possible D gene (5 bases). The CDR3 loop spans 13 amino acids. Germline V gene lookup returns CDR1 SGHVS and CDR2 FNYEAQ.